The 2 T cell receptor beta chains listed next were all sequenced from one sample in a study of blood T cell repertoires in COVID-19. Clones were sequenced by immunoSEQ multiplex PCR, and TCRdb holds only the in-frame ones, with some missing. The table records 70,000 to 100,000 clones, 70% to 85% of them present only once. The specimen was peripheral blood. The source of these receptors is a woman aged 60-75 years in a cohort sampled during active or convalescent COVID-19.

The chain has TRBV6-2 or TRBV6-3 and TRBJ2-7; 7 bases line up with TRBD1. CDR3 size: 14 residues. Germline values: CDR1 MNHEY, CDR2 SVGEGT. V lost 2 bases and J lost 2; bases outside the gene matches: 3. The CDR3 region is CASSYAGQAYEQYF. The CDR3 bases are TGTGCCAGCAGTTACGCCGGACAGGCCTACGAGCAGTACTTC.

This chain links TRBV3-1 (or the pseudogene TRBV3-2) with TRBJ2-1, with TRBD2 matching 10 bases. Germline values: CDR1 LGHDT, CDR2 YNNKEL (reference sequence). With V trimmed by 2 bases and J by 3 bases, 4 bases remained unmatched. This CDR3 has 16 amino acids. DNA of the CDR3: TGTGCCAGCAGCCAACTAGCGGGGGCGCGCTACAATGAGCAGTTCTTC. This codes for CASSQLAGARYNEQFF.